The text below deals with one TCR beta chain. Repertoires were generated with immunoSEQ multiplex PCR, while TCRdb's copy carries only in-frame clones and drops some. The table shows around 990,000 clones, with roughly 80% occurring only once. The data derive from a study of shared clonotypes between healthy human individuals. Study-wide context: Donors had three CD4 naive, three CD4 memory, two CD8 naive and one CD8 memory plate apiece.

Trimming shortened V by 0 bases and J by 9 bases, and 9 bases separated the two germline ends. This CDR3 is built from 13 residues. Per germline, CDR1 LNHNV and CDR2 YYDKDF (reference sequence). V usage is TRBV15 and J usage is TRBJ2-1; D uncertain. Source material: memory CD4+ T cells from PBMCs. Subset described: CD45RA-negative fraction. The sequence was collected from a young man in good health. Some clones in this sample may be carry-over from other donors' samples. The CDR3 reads CATSRDKSGEQFF. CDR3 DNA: TGTGCCACCAGCAGAGATAAGTCGGGTGAGCAGTTCTTC.